The 31 T cell receptor beta chains below come from one sample, sequenced in a study of control samples from healthy donors and cancer patients (dated by TCRdb to the early 2020s). The library was made by the immunoSEQ multiplex PCR assay. Not all clones reach the TCRdb copy of this immuneACCESS table, which keeps in-frame sequences only. Checked studies attribute under half of the gap to unresolved V genes and leave the rest unexplained. A total of under 110,000 clones appear in this sample, roughly 89% of them only once. The top ten hold less than 8.5% of the sample. Sequencing used blood. The receptors stem from a man in his thirties or forties in good health.

The CDR3 DNA is TGTGCCAGCAGCTTCACCGGGACATCGAACACCGGGGAGCTGTTTTTT. Amino acid sequence: CASSFTGTSNTGELFF. The J gene is TRBJ2-2, the V gene TRBV7-3, with a weak D call TRBD1 (6 bases). Germline values: CDR1 SGHTA, CDR2 FQGTGA. V was shortened by 3 bases and J by 0 bases, with 11 bases between the two germline ends. There are 16 residues in the CDR3.

The chain employs TRBV5-1 and TRBJ1-2, with 8 nucleotides matching TRBD1. The trim removed 3 bases at V and 5 bases at J, leaving 0 bases unmatched. This CDR3 contains 12 residues. Germline CDR1 reads SGHRS; CDR2 reads YFSETQ. This CDR3 reads CASSWTGYGYTF. DNA of the CDR3: TGCGCCAGCAGCTGGACAGGGTATGGCTACACCTTC. Full variable domain (rest looked up from reference TRBV5-1 and TRBJ1-2): KAGVTQTPRYLIKTRGQQVTLSCSPISGHRSVSWYQQTPGQGLQFLFEYFSETQRNKGNFPGRFSGRQFSNSRSEMNVSTLELGDSALYLCASSWTGYGYTFGSGTRLTVV.

This clone qualifies as medium-sized. V gene TRBV5-5 combines with J gene TRBJ1-6, with 7 bases aligning to TRBD1. The CDR3 runs 18 residues. V trimming: 4 bases; J trimming: 0 bases; junction bases outside the gene matches: 10. The V gene's germline CDR1 is SGHKS and CDR2 YYEKEE (reference sequence). The CDR3 spells CASSPNPTGASYNSPLHF. The CDR3 DNA reads TGTGCCAGCAGCCCCAATCCTACAGGGGCCTCCTATAATTCACCCCTCCACTTT.

V is TRBV2 and J is TRBJ1-2; 9 bases map to TRBD1. The CDR3 is 13 residues long. J lost 7 bases, V lost 6 bases, and 6 bases had no gene match. The germline gives CDR1 SNHLY, CDR2 FYNNEI. Written as DNA, the CDR3 is TGTGCCAGCAGCGAGACAGGGGGATTTGGCTACACCTTC. Its protein is CASSETGGFGYTF.

The chain recombines TRBV9 with TRBJ1-6; a possible D gene is TRBD1 (6 bases). Deletions cut 0 bases from V and 8 bases from J, with 15 bases between. The CDR3 extends over 16 amino acids. Germline values: CDR1 SGDLS, CDR2 YYNGEE. In DNA, the CDR3 is TGTGCCAGCAGCGTAGCTTTCGGGGGCGCGTATTCACCCCTCCACTTT. Its translation: CASSVAFGGAYSPLHF.

V and J are TRBV23-1 and TRBJ1-3, with unresolved D. TRBV23-1 qualifies as an ORF whose function is uncertain. V dropped 4 bases and J dropped 4 bases, with 26 bases sitting between them. The CDR3 extends over 19 amino acids. In DNA, the CDR3 is TGCGCCAGCAGTCTGAGTTCCCCCAGAATGCCGAGAGAGGGAAACACCATATATTTT. As protein: CASSLSSPRMPREGNTIYF.

The chain has TRBV6-5 and TRBJ1-6; 7 bases align to TRBD1. V shed 10 bases and J 6 bases; nucleotides not matched to a gene: 9. The CDR3 spans 14 residues. The germline V gene has CDR1 MNHEY and CDR2 SVGAGI. The CDR3 loop reads CATRWDSSNSPLHF. CDR3 DNA: TGTGCCACTCGGTGGGACAGTTCTAATTCACCCCTCCACTTT.

This sequence joins TRBV5-1 and TRBJ2-1; 10 bases are shared with TRBD2. The germline V gene encodes CDR1 SGHRS and CDR2 YFSETQ. This CDR3 has 17 amino acids. V trimming: 4 bases; J trimming: 7 bases; junction bases outside the gene matches: 14. In nucleotides, the CDR3 is TGCGCCAGCAGCGCTTCTAGCGGGGGCATCACGGGTAATGAGCAGTTCTTC. Translation: CASSASSGGITGNEQFF.

The chain uses TRBV15 and TRBJ2-3; 11 bases fit TRBD2. Trimming cost V 5 bases and J 5 bases; bases outside gene matches: 6. CDR3 size: 15 residues. Germline values: CDR1 LNHNV, CDR2 YYDKDF (reference sequence). The CDR3 sequence: CATSGTSGRLDTQYF. The CDR3 nucleotides are TGTGCCACCAGCGGAACTAGCGGGAGATTAGATACGCAGTATTTT.

The chain employs TRBV5-1 and TRBJ2-3, with D possibly being TRBD1 (6 bases). The CDR3 consists of 15 residues. Per the germline V gene, CDR1 is SGHRS and CDR2 is YFSETQ. Trimming removed 4 bases at V and 6 bases at J, with 18 bases between. The DNA for the CDR3 is TGCGCCAGCAGCCTCCGCCGGGACACCCGCGATACGCAGTATTTT. As protein: CASSLRRDTRDTQYF.

This chain links TRBV9 with TRBJ2-2; 10 positions agree with TRBD1. CDR1 is SGDLS and CDR2 is YYNGEE in the germline V gene. Trimming at V came to 2 bases and at J to 5 bases, leaving 6 bases not matched to a gene. This CDR3 is built from 16 residues. The CDR3 region has the DNA TGTGCCAGCAGCGTCGTCCGGGACAGGGGAACCGGGGAGCTGTTTTTT. It codes for CASSVVRDRGTGELFF. Variable domain in full (rest from reference TRBV9 and TRBJ2-2): DSGVTQTPKHLITATGQRVTLRCSPRSGDLSVYWYQQSLDQGLQFLIQYYNGEERAKGNILERFSAQQFPDLHSELNLSSLELGDSALYFCASSVVRDRGTGELFFGEGSRLTVL.

The CDR3 nucleotides read TGTGCCACCCGGGACCGAACTAACTATGGCTACACCTTC. This gives the protein CATRDRTNYGYTF. The chain couples TRBV24-1 to TRBJ1-2; tentatively, D is TRBD1 (5 bases). Trimming stripped 9 bases from V and 0 bases from J, with 10 bases between. Germline loops: CDR1 KGHDR, CDR2 SFDVKD. CDR3 length: 13 amino acids.

The table lists this clone with a count of one. This rearrangement joins TRBV28 to TRBJ1-2; D unresolved. The CDR3 runs 18 residues. V lost 2 bases and J 2 bases, leaving 21 bases between the germline ends. The germline V gene has CDR1 MDHEN and CDR2 SYDVKM. The CDR3 region has the DNA TGTGCCAGCAGTTTACTACAAAGCACGGTAGGGAAAAACTATGGCTACACCTTC. This sequence encodes CASSLLQSTVGKNYGYTF.

The gene calls are TRBV19 and TRBJ2-7; D gene uncertain. This CDR3 has 13 residues. Trimming shortened V by 5 bases and J by 0 bases, and 8 bases separated the two germline ends. CDR1 and CDR2 from the germline V gene are LNHDA and SQIVND (reference sequence). CDR3 bases: TGTGCCAGTAGTCGGACGTTCTCCTACGAGCAGTACTTC. Protein: CASSRTFSYEQYF.

The chain employs TRBV19 and TRBJ1-4; 8 bases align to TRBD1. Germline V CDR1 and CDR2: LNHDA, SQIVND (reference sequence). This CDR3 comprises 14 residues. With 4 bases clipped from V and 5 bases from J, the junction kept 3 bases outside the gene matches. Written as DNA, the CDR3 is TGTGCCAGTAGTAGTACAGGGGGGAATGAAAAACTGTTTTTT. Protein: CASSSTGGNEKLFF.

The rearrangement joins TRBV29-1 to TRBJ1-2; D might be TRBD1 (6 bases). CDR3 length equals 13 residues. The V end lost 5 bases, the J end lost 4 bases, and 14 bases lay between the germline ends. CDR1 and CDR2 from the germline V gene are SQVTM and ANQGSEA. The CDR3: CSVMTGDLYGYTF. The CDR3 region has the DNA TGCAGCGTTATGACAGGAGACCTCTATGGCTACACCTTC.

The J gene is TRBJ2-2, the V gene TRBV9; unclear D gene. V lost 6 bases, J lost 4 bases, and 10 bases lay in between. The germline V gene has CDR1 SGDLS and CDR2 YYNGEE. The CDR3 sequence is 13 residues long. The chain's CDR3 is CASNLGTTGELFF. In DNA, the CDR3 is TGTGCCAGCAATTTGGGCACCACCGGGGAGCTGTTTTTT.

V and J are TRBV28 and TRBJ2-2, with D perhaps TRBD2 (6 bases). Trimming took 6 bases from V and 6 from J, leaving 8 bases between them. In germline, CDR1 is MDHEN, CDR2 SYDVKM. The CDR3 totals 12 residues. In nucleotides, the CDR3 is TGTGCCAGCAGAAAGCGGGCCGGGGAGCTGTTTTTT. Its translation: CASRKRAGELFF.

This rearrangement joins TRBV5-8 to TRBJ1-4; D is ambiguous. CDR3 length: 15 residues. CDR1 SGHTS and CDR2 YDEGEE come from the germline V gene. V lost 2 bases, J lost 1 base, and 9 bases lay in between. CDR3 loop: CASSFGVGTNEKLFF. CDR3 in DNA: TGTGCCAGCAGCTTTGGAGTAGGAACTAATGAAAAACTGTTTTTT.

The V gene is TRBV15, the J gene TRBJ2-1; D call uncertain. With 0 bases removed from V and 8 bases from J, the gap between germline ends came to 5 bases. Germline V gene data show CDR1 as LNHNV and CDR2 as YYDKDF (reference sequence). CDR3 length equals 12 residues. The CDR3: CATSRDQYEQFF. CDR3 nucleotides: TGTGCCACCAGCAGAGATCAGTATGAGCAGTTCTTC.

Only one count was recorded for this clone. V and J are TRBV2 and TRBJ2-3; D not resolved. Trimming took off 7 bases at V and 0 bases at J, with 14 bases between the two ends. Germline loops: CDR1 SNHLY, CDR2 FYNNEI. The CDR3 is 15 amino acids. This CDR3 is CASTSQELSTDTQYF. The DNA for the CDR3 is TGTGCCAGCACGAGCCAGGAGCTTAGCACAGATACGCAGTATTTT.

In nucleotides, the CDR3 is TGTGCCAGCAGCTTGGGTCGTAGCAATCAGCCCCAGCATTTT. This gives the protein CASSLGRSNQPQHF. The rearrangement joins TRBV5-4 to TRBJ1-5; no clear D. The V end lost 0 bases, the J end lost 0 bases, and 4 bases lay between the germline ends. CDR3 length: 14 amino acids. Germline V gene data show CDR1 as SGHNT and CDR2 as YYREEE (reference sequence). The full variable domain, rest sourced from reference TRBV5-4 and TRBJ1-5, is ETGVTQSPTHLIKTRGQQVTLRCSSQSGHNTVSWYQQALGQGPQFIFQYYREEENGRGNFPPRFSGLQFPNYSSELNVNALELDDSALYLCASSLGRSNQPQHFGDGTRLSIL.

The CDR3 nucleotides read TGTGCCAGCAGCTCTGGGGGGGAGACCCAGTACTTC. It codes for CASSSGGETQYF. V is TRBV11-3 and J is TRBJ2-5; D possibly corresponds to TRBD2 (6 bases). Per the germline V gene, CDR1 is SGHNT and CDR2 is YENEEA. The CDR3 runs 12 residues. Deletions cut 4 bases from V and 5 bases from J, with 8 bases between.

The chain carries TRBV28 and TRBJ1-4, with 7 bases that match TRBD1. This CDR3 has 15 residues. Trimming at V came to 5 bases and at J to 0 bases, leaving 3 bases not matched to a gene. Germline CDR1 MDHEN, CDR2 SYDVKM. The CDR3 DNA follows: TGTGCCAGCAGTCAACAGGGGACAACTAATGAAAAACTGTTTTTT. As protein: CASSQQGTTNEKLFF.

The chain employs TRBV10-3 and TRBJ2-1; 8 nucleotides match TRBD2. Trimming removed 8 bases from V and 8 bases from J; junction bases left unmatched: 11. The CDR3 length is 14 residues. The germline CDR1 and CDR2 sequences are ENHRY and SYGVKD. The CDR3 DNA reads TGTGCCATCGGTGCGGGGGGAGGAGGATATGAGCAGTTCTTC. Its translation: CAIGAGGGGYEQFF.

The chain links TRBV11-2 to TRBJ2-7; D remains ambiguous. V gave up 7 bases and J gave up 0 bases, with 10 bases separating them. The CDR3 is 13 residues long. Germline CDR1 reads SGHAT; CDR2 reads FQNNGV. CDR3 sequence (DNA): TGTGCCAGCACGTCCGGGTTCTCCTACGAGCAGTACTTC. Its protein product is CASTSGFSYEQYF.

CDR3: CASSKEGQGGQPQHF. CDR3 DNA: TGTGCCAGCAGCAAGGAGGGGCAGGGCGGTCAGCCCCAGCATTTT. The V gene is TRBV5-5, the J gene TRBJ1-5, with a tentative D call TRBD1 (5 bases). V was cut by 4 bases and J by 6 bases, with 17 bases left in between. This CDR3 contains 15 residues. Looked up from germline, CDR1 is SGHKS and CDR2 is YYEKEE (reference sequence).

The chain is built from TRBV7-9 and TRBJ1-2; 7 bases are a match to TRBD1. Germline CDR1 and CDR2: SEHNR and FQNEAQ (reference sequence). This CDR3 comprises 13 residues. Losses at the gene ends were 3 bases for V and 4 bases for J; bases not matched to a gene: 2. CDR3 amino acids: CASSLGQSYGYTF. In DNA, the CDR3 is TGTGCCAGCAGCTTGGGACAGAGCTATGGCTACACCTTC.

The chain uses TRBV6-2 or TRBV6-3 and TRBJ2-1; D is perhaps TRBD2 (5 bases). This CDR3 contains 14 residues. Trimming pared 5 bases from V and 3 bases from J, leaving 11 bases between. Germline CDR1 is MNHEY and CDR2 is SVGEGT. CDR3: CASSPSGSYNEQFF. The CDR3 nucleotides are TGTGCCAGCAGTCCCAGCGGTAGCTACAATGAGCAGTTCTTC.

The chain uses TRBV7-2 and TRBJ1-3; unclear D gene. Germline-derived CDR1 and CDR2 are SGHTA and FQGNSA. The CDR3 extends over 17 amino acids. V was shortened by 5 bases and J by 0 bases, with 17 bases between the two germline ends. DNA of the CDR3: TGTGCCAGCAGCACACAAACGGGTGGCACCTCTGGAAACACCATATATTTT. This sequence encodes CASSTQTGGTSGNTIYF.

The chain links TRBV7-2 to TRBJ1-3; 7 bases fit TRBD1. The CDR3 has 14 amino acids. With V trimmed by 1 base and J by 8 bases, 5 bases remained unmatched. The germline CDR1 and CDR2 sequences are SGHTA and FQGNSA. DNA of the CDR3: TGTGCCAGCAGCTTAGGTTACAGGGGATACACCATATATTTT. Its translation: CASSLGYRGYTIYF.